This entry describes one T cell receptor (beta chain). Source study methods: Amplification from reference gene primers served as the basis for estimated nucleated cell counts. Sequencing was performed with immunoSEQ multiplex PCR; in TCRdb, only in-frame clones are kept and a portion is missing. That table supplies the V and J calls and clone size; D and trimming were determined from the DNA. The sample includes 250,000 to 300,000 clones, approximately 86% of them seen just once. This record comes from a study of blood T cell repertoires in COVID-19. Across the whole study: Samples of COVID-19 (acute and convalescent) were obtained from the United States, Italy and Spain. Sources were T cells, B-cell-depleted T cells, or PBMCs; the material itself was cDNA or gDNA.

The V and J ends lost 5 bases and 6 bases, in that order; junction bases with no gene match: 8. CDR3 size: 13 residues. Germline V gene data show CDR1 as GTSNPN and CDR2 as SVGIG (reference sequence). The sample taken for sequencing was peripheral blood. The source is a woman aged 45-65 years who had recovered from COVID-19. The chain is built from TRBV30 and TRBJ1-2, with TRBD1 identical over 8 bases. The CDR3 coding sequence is TGTGCCTGGGAGACAGGGGTTCTTGATGGCTACACCTTC. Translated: CAWETGVLDGYTF.